The clone carrying this T cell receptor (beta chain) was observed a handful of times. Its target is not known. The record originates from a study of T-cell memory formation after mild COVID-19. The wider study: The TCR clusters were mostly specific to one donor.

Study-level results: Contracting clones localized mainly to CM and EM when CD4+ and mainly to EMRA when CD8+.

From 5'RACE with constant-segment primers came TCR alpha and TCR beta cDNA libraries that carried sample barcodes and UMIs. TCRdb re-analysed the 5' RACE reads in MiXCR, keeping a single row per CDR3 protein. The sample consists of 350,000 to 450,000 distinct CDR3 sequences, 20% of them appearing once. Germline lookup yields CDR1 SGHNT and CDR2 YYREEE (reference sequence). This CDR3 contains 13 residues. Trimming pared 3 bases from V and 0 bases from J, leaving 6 bases between. This receptor was obtained from an adult woman who had mild COVID-19 (a few samples of this study predate the infection). Cell type and time point are not known. The chain has TRBV5-4 and TRBJ1-1; D is undetermined. Sequencing was carried out using PBMCs or a T cell subset sorted from them (not recorded which). CDR3 bases: TGTGCCAGCAGCTCAAGCATGAACACTGAAGCTTTCTTT. This translates into CASSSSMNTEAFF.